This record looks at one TCR beta chain sequence and its context. What it binds is not known. The study ran its PCR with 60 Vbeta and 13 Jbeta primers. Sequencing was performed with immunoSEQ multiplex PCR; in TCRdb, only in-frame clones are kept and a portion is missing. The table has 160,000 or so clones, roughly 85% seen once; the top ten hold under 0.9%. The J segment lost 8 bases and the V segment lost 5 bases, leaving 4 bases of the junction unmatched. The germline CDR1 and CDR2 sequences are GTSNPN and SVGIG (reference sequence). The CDR3 length is 11 residues. These data are taken from a study of cytomegalovirus exposure and HLA in healthy donors. General study results and limits: Whilst most TCR sequences proved rare, a subset of public TCRs occurred across many donors. Owing to their indistinguishability, certain V segments, notably TRBV6-2 and TRBV6-3, were excluded.

The sequenced sample was PBMCs. The chain combines TRBV30 with TRBJ1-2, with 8 positions matching TRBD1. This clonotype originated in a woman in her thirties or forties in good health and CMV-seronegative. This CDR3 is CAWGTGGGYTF. In DNA, the CDR3 is TGTGCCTGGGGGACAGGAGGCGGCTACACCTTC. Looking up the rest from reference TRBV30 and TRBJ1-2 gives the full variable domain: SQTIHQWPATLVQPVGSPLSLECTVEGTSNPNLYWYRQAAGRGLQLLFYSVGIGQISSEVPQNLSASRPQDRQFILSSKKLLLSDSGFYLCAWGTGGGYTFGSGTRLTVV.